Shown below are 3 T cell receptor beta chains from a single sample sequenced in a study of T cell clones after liver transplantation. The method was immunoSEQ multiplex PCR; TCRdb's version includes in-frame clones alone and lacks a portion of them. The table includes tens of thousands of clones, around 70% detected once. Specimen: CD4+ T cells from blood, collected at the 22-month timepoint. All receptors derive from a human patient who received a liver transplant. These T cells may partly come from the graft donor.

There are a few counts of this clone. The chain employs TRBV7-9 and TRBJ2-4; D is uncertain. Germline loops: CDR1 SEHNR, CDR2 FQNEAQ (reference sequence). The CDR3 has 13 amino acids. V dropped 2 bases and J dropped 6 bases, with 8 bases sitting between them. The CDR3 DNA follows: TGTGCCAGCAGCTTACCTCTATCAAACATTCAGTACTTC. This codes for CASSLPLSNIQYF.

The chain uses TRBV9 and TRBJ1-1, with 8 bases aligning to TRBD1. V lost 4 bases to trimming and J lost 8 bases; unmatched junction nucleotides: 7. This CDR3 has 13 amino acids. CDR1 SGDLS and CDR2 YYNGEE come from the germline V gene. For the CDR3, the DNA is TGTGCCAGCAGCCTCTCGACAGGGGCAGAAGCTTTCTTT. Translation: CASSLSTGAEAFF.

The gene calls are TRBV19 and TRBJ1-4; 7 nucleotides line up with TRBD1. Germline assignment: CDR1 LNHDA and CDR2 SQIVND (reference sequence). CDR3 length equals 14 residues. V dropped 6 bases and J dropped 8; count of bases not matched to a gene: 9. Here the CDR3 reads CASRWGGQSEKLFF. DNA of the CDR3: TGTGCCAGTAGATGGGGGGGACAGTCGGAAAAACTGTTTTTT.